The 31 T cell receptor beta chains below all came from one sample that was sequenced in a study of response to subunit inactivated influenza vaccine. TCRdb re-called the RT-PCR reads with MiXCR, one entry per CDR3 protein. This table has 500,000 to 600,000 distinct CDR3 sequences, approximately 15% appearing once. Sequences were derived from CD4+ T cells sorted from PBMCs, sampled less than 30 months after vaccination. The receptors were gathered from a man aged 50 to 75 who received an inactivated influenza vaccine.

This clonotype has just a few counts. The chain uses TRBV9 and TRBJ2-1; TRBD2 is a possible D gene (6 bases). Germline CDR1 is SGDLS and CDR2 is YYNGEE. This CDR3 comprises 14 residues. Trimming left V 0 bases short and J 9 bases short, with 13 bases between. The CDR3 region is CASSVAGSGGEQFF. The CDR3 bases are TGTGCCAGCAGCGTAGCGGGGTCCGGGGGTGAGCAGTTCTTC.

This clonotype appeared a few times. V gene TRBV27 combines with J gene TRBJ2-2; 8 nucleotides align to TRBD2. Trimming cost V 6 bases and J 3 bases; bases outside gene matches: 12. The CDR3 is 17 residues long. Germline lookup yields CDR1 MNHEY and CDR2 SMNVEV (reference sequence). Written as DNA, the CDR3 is TGTGCCAGCAGACGAACGGGAGGGCCGGGGTACACCGGGGAGCTGTTTTTT. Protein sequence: CASRRTGGPGYTGELFF.

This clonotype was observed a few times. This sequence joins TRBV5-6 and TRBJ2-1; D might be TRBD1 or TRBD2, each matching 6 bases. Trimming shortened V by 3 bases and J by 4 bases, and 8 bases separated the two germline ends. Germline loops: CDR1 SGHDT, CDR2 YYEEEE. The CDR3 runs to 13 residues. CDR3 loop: CASSWGAYNEQFF. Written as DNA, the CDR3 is TGTGCCAGCAGCTGGGGGGCGTACAATGAGCAGTTCTTC.

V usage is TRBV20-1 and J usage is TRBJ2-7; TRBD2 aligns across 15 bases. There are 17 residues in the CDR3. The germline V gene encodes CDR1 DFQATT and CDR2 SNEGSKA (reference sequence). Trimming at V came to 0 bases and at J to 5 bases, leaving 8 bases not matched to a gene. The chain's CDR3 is CSARDPGLAGGANEQYF. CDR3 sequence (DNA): TGCAGTGCTAGAGACCCCGGACTAGCGGGAGGGGCCAACGAGCAGTACTTC.

The CDR3 loop is CASSLGGLAGVDEQFF. CDR3 nucleotide sequence: TGTGCCAGCAGCTTAGGAGGACTAGCGGGGGTGGATGAGCAGTTCTTC. V is TRBV11-2 and J is TRBJ2-1; 13 positions agree with TRBD2. Germline V gene sequence: CDR1 SGHAT, CDR2 FQNNGV. J was trimmed by 8 bases and V by 1 base; bases with no gene match: 5. The CDR3 has 16 residues.

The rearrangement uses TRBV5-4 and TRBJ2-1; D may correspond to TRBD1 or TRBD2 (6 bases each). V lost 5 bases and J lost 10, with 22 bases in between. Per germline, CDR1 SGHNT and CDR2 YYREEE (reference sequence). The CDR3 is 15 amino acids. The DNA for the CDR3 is TGTGCCAGCAGAAGGCACGGGACTGCGGGACAAGAGCAGTTCTTC. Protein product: CASRRHGTAGQEQFF.

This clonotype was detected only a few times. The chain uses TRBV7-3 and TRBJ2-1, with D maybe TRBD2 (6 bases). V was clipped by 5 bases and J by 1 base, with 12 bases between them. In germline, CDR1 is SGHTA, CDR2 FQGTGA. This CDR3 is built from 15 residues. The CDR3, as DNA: TGTGCCAGCAGCCCCGCGGGAAATTCCTACAATGAGCAGTTCTTC. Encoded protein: CASSPAGNSYNEQFF.

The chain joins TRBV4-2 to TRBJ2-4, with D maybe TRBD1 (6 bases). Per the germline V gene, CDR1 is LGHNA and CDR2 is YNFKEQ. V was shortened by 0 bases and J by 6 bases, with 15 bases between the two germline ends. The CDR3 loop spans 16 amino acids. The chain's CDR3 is CASSQERTDNLNIQYF. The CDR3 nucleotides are TGTGCCAGCAGCCAAGAACGGACAGACAATTTAAACATTCAGTACTTC.

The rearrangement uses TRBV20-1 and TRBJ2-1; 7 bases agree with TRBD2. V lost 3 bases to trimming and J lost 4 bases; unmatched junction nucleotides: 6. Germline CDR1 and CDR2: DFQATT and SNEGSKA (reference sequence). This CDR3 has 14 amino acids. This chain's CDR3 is CSASQRDNYNEQFF. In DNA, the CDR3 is TGCAGTGCTAGTCAGCGGGATAATTACAATGAGCAGTTCTTC.

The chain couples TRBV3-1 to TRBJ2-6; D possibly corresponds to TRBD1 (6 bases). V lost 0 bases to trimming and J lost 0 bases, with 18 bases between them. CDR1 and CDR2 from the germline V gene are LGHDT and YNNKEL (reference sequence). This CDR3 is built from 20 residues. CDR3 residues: CASSQDPPGVDSSGANVLTF. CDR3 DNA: TGTGCCAGCAGCCAAGATCCGCCAGGGGTCGATAGCTCTGGGGCCAACGTCCTGACTTTC.

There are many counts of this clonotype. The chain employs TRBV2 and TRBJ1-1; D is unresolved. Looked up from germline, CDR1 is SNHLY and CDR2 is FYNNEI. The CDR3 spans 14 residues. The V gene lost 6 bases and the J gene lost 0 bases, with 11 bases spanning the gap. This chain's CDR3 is CASSVRRMNTEAFF. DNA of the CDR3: TGTGCCAGCAGCGTCCGCAGGATGAACACTGAAGCTTTCTTT. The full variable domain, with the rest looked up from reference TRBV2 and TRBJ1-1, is EPEVTQTPSHQVTQMGQEVILRCVPISNHLYFYWYRQILGQKVEFLVSFYNNEISEKSEIFDDQFSVERPDGSNFTLKIRSTKLEDSAMYFCASSVRRMNTEAFFGQGTRLTVV.

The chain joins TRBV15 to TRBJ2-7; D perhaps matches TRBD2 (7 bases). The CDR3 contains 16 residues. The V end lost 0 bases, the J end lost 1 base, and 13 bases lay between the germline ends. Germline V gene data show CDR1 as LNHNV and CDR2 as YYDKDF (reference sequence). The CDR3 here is CATSRDRRGRSYEQYF. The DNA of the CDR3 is TGTGCCACCAGCAGAGATCGGCGGGGGCGATCCTACGAGCAGTACTTC.

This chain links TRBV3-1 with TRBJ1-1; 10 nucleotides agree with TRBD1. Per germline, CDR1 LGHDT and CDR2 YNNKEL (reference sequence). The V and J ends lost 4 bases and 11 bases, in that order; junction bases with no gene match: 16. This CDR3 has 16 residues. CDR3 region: CASSLARDRGIVKAFF. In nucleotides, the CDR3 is TGTGCCAGCAGCCTAGCCCGGGACAGGGGAATCGTGAAGGCTTTCTTT.

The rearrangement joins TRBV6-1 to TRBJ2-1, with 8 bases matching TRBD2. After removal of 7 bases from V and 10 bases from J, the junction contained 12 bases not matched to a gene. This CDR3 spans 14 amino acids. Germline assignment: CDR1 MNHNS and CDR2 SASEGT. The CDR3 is CASNKRASGREQFF. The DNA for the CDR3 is TGTGCCAGCAACAAGAGGGCCAGCGGGAGAGAGCAGTTCTTC.

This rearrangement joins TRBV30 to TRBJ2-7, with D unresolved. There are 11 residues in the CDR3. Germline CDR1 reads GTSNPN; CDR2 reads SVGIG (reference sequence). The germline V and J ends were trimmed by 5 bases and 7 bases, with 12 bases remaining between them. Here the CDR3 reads CAWENLYEQYF. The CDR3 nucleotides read TGTGCCTGGGAAAACTTATATGAGCAGTACTTC.

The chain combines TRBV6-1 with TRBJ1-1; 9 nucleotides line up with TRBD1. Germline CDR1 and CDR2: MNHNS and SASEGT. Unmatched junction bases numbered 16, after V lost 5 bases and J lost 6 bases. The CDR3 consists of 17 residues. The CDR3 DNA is TGTGCCAGCAGTAAGCCGGGACAGGGAAGCTCGGGCGCTGAAGCTTTCTTT. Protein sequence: CASSKPGQGSSGAEAFF.

CDR3 DNA: TGTGCCAGCAGCTTAGACACAGGGTATGAGCAGTTCTTC. Translation: CASSLDTGYEQFF. This chain joins TRBV7-2 and TRBJ2-1; D possibly corresponds to TRBD1 (6 bases). The length of the CDR3 is 13 residues. Trimming pared 1 base from V and 8 bases from J, leaving 9 bases between. From germline, CDR1 is SGHTA and CDR2 FQGNSA.

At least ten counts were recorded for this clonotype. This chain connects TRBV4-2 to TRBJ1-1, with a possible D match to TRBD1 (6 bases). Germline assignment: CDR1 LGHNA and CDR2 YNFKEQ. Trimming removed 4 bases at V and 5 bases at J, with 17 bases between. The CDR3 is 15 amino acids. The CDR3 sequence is CASSLLQLTGTEAFF. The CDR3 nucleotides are TGTGCCAGCAGCCTCCTACAACTCACAGGGACTGAAGCTTTCTTT.

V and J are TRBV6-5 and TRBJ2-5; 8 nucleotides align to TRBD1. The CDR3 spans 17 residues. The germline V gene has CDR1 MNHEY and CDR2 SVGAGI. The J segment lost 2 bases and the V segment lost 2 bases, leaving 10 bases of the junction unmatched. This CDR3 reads CASSYGFGQGIQETQYF. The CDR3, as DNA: TGTGCCAGCAGTTACGGTTTCGGACAGGGAATACAAGAGACCCAGTACTTC.

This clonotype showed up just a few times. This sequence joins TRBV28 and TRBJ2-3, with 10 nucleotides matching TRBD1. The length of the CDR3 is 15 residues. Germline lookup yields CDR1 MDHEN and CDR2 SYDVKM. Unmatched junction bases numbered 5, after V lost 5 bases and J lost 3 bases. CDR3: CASSRDRGRTDTQYF. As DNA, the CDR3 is TGTGCCAGCAGTCGGGACAGGGGTAGGACAGATACGCAGTATTTT.

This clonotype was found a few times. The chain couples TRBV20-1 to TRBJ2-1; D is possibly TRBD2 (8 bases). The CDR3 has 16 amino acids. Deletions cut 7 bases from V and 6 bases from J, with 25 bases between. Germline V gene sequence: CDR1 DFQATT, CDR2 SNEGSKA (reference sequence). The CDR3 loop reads CSVRGAGGLMRNEQFF. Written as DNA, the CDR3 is TGCAGTGTCAGGGGGGCGGGGGGCCTGATGCGCAATGAGCAGTTCTTC.

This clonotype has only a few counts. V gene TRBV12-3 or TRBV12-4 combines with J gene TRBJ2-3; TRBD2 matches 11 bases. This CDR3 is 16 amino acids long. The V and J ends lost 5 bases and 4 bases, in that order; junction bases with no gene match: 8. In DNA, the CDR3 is TGTGCCAGCAGTCCCATTAGCGGGGGGGCATCAGATACGCAGTATTTT. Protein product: CASSPISGGASDTQYF.

CDR3 DNA: TGTGCCAGCAGCTTGGGACAGGCCGGGGCCAACGTCCTGACTTTC. Protein product: CASSLGQAGANVLTF. This rearrangement joins TRBV7-2 to TRBJ2-6, with 8 bases identical to TRBD1. V shed 3 bases, J shed 4 bases, and the junction held 2 bases outside the gene matches. CDR1 is SGHTA, CDR2 FQGNSA, per germline. The CDR3 extends over 15 amino acids. The full variable domain, with the rest looked up from reference TRBV7-2 and TRBJ2-6, is GAGVSQSPSNKVTEKGKDVELRCDPISGHTALYWYRQSLGQGLEFLIYFQGNSAPDKSGLPSDRFSAERTGGSVSTLTIQRTQQEDSAVYLCASSLGQAGANVLTFGAGSRLTVL.

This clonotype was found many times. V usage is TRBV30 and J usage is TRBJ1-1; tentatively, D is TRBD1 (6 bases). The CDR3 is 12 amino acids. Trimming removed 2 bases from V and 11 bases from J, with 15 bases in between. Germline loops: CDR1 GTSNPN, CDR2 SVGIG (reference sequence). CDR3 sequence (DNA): TGTGCCTGGAGTCTAGCAGGGGTCGCGGCTTTCTTT. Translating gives CAWSLAGVAAFF.

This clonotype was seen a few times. CDR3 amino acids: CASSSRPPVSYGYTF. The DNA of the CDR3 is TGTGCCAGCAGTTCCCGCCCGCCGGTGAGCTATGGCTACACCTTC. This chain connects TRBV6-5 to TRBJ1-2; D uncertain. There are 15 residues in the CDR3. Per the germline V gene, CDR1 is MNHEY and CDR2 is SVGAGI. Trimming took 4 bases from V and 4 from J, leaving 16 bases between them.

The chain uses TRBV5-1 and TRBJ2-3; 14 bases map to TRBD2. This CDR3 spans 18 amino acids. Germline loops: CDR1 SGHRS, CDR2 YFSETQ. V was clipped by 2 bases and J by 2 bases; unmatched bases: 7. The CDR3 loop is CASSFGTSGSVNTDTQYF. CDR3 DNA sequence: TGCGCCAGCAGCTTCGGGACTAGCGGGAGTGTTAACACAGATACGCAGTATTTT.

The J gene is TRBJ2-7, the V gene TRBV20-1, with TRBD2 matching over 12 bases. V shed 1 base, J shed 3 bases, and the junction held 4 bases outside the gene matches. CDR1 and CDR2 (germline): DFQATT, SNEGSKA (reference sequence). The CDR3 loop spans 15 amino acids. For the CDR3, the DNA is TGCAGTGCTAGAGGGCTAGCGGGAGGGGGCTACGAGCAGTACTTC. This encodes CSARGLAGGGYEQYF.

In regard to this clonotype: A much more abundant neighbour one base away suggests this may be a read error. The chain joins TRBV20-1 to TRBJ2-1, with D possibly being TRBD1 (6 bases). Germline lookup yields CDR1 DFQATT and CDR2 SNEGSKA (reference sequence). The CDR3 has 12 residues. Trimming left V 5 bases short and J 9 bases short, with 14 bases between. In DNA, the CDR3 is TGCAGTGCTCGGATGGGGGCTCTTGAGCAGTTCTTC. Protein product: CSARMGALEQFF.

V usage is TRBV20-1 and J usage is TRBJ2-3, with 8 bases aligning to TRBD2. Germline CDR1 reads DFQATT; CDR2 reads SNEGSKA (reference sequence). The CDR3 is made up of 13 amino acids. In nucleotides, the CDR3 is TGCAGCACTAGCGGATCTGTCCCAGATACGCAGTATTTT. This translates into CSTSGSVPDTQYF.

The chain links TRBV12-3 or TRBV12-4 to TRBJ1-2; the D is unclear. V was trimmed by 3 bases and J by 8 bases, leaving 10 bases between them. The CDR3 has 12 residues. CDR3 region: CASSFGLRGYTF. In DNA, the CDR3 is TGTGCCAGCAGTTTCGGATTAAGAGGCTACACCTTC.

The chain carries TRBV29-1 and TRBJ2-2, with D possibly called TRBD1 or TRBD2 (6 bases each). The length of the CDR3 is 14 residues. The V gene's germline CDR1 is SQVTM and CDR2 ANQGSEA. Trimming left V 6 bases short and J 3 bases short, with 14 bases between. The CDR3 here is CSVRGAGDTGELFF. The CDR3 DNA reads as TGCAGCGTAAGGGGGGCCGGGGACACCGGGGAGCTGTTTTTT.